This T cell receptor beta chain was observed in a study of cytomegalovirus exposure and HLA in healthy donors (dated by TCRdb to the late 2010s). Background for the entire study: According to an earlier analysis of a few hundred of the donors, about 179 million T cells yielded 90 million to 130 million unique TCR beta sequences and less than 300 Gb of sequence data. The aim of the study was to test whether cataloging public T cell receptors could identify signatures of past pathogen exposure. Donor age, sex, ethnicity and CMV serostatus were compiled alongside the repertoire data. Five DR-DQ haplotypes were treated as single units for association and clustering because of strong linkage in the cohort. Across 300 to 500 genotyped donors of the cohort, an average of roughly 250,000 unique TCR beta nucleotide sequences per donor were sequenced, and roughly 18% of those sequences were non-productive. HLA typing covered class I and class II loci at four-digit resolution. Along with the roughly 670-subject first cohort, a separate validation cohort of over a hundred different subjects was used. In the later analysis, no new phenotypic data were used to find candidate immune exposures; instead, reliance was placed on TCR beta sequences and their occurrence across donors. An earlier analysis of roughly 600 of the donors used high-throughput TCR beta sequencing to judge whether each TCR beta V gene segment behaved as functional or pseudogenic. Of the roughly 420 genotyped donors, less than 90% were placed in the genetic ancestry cluster associated with self-reported Caucasian donors. To predict cytomegalovirus infection status, the study combined high-throughput TCR immunosequencing, statistical association of individual TCRs with disease status, and machine learning. The study profiled the T cell repertoires of hundreds of subjects by immunosequencing and related them to cytomegalovirus serostatus. The number of donors typed differed by locus, with about 629-640 for A, B, C, DRB1 and DQB1, around 500 for DQA1, over 600 for DPA1, and around 450 for DPB1. An early release that covered several hundred HLA-typed donors contained 300 to 350 gigabases of sequencing data and approximately 85 million unique TCR sequences. A later genetic analysis used genome-wide SNP genotypes for about 65% of the 666 donors, treating that subset as a discovery cohort. Every repertoire in the discovery cohort had been generated on one and the same sequencing platform. To study patterns of TCR occurrence, a later analysis re-analyzed previously published TCR beta repertoires from 650 to 750 donors and added high-resolution HLA genotyping.

This clone was counted once. Its antigen remains unidentified. No qualities accompany the bases; no much larger clone lies one base away. The cohort comprised more than 550 healthy bone marrow donors. All cohort members were sampled while nominally healthy, although unrecorded immune exposures were likely present. The donor was CMV seropositive and belonged to the group of over 250 seropositive cohort members. Each donor provided a peripheral blood sample, and peripheral blood mononuclear cells were used for TCR beta sequencing. Genomic DNA extraction from the blood cell samples was performed with the Qiagen DNeasy Blood Extraction Kit. General conclusions and limits of the study: Assigning TCR associations to individual alleles was difficult when HLA alleles, especially DR and DQ, strongly co-occurred. Because counts were too low, about 18 rarely observed V segments, including chromosome 9 orphons, were excluded from the earlier analysis of around 640 of the donors. Specific HLA alleles were associated with some 15,000 TCR beta sequences at a false discovery rate of 0.05 in a later analysis. A later genetic analysis associated a missense DCLRE1C variant with V-gene and J-gene trimming of TCR beta chains, and an independent cohort replicated the association. In a later analysis, several top co-occurrence clusters were reported to appear linked to parvovirus B19, influenza, CMV and Epstein-Barr virus. The authors suggested that the approach could potentially be extended to other disease states and immunological phenotypes. In both the original and validation cohorts, the classifier was reported to diagnose cytomegalovirus status with high specificity and sensitivity. Broadly in line with IMGT annotations, most TCR beta V segments showed up in productive rearrangements about 90% or about 30% of the time in an earlier analysis of approximately 640 of the donors. The cohort was sequenced for TCR beta chains only, and without alpha or paired-chain data the features that could be detected were limited. CMV serostatus was the only immune exposure information available for the cohort. Across donors, most TCR sequences were observed very rarely, whereas some public TCRs were present in many individuals. Because the 87-base-pair reads could not distinguish some IMGT-functional V segments, including TRBV6-2 and TRBV6-3, those segments were excluded. Roughly uniform sequencing depth across donors was assumed in presence/absence analyses, although this assumption may not hold. In a later analysis, HLA-associated TCR beta chains showed more clonal expansion and lower generation probabilities than non-associated chains that were equally common. According to a later analysis, TCR association rates differed among HLA loci, with DRB1 alleles showing the most associated TCRs and HLA-C alleles showing the fewest. The study listed approximately 150 TCR beta chains as associated with cytomegalovirus. A cluster of highly shared sequence variants was judged likely to represent a technical artifact of the sequencing pipeline. Because some donors lacked HLA typing at each locus, the association tests relied only on the typed subset. According to a later genetic analysis, donors in an Asian-associated ancestry cluster had fewer N-insertions in productive TCRs than the approximately 630-donor mean. Linkage disequilibrium might explain the correlated functional status among segregating V segments, but an unknown experimental factor could not be ruled out. A later analysis found that most CMV-associated TCR beta chains appeared HLA-restricted, with HLA associations seemingly driven largely by CMV exposure. In vitro tests confirmed that a few of the cytomegalovirus-associated TCR beta chains recognize cytomegalovirus antigens. A further reported finding was that TCR beta sequences accurately predicted the HLA-A and HLA-B alleles for most subjects in the first cohort.

The germline V gene yields SGDLS for CDR1 and YYNGEE for CDR2. From the cysteine through the phenylalanine, the CDR3 covers 14 amino acids. Only CDR3 DNA remains: 42 bases, in frame from the first base. V is reduced by 1 base and J by 7 bases, leaving a spacing of 11 bases between them. Libraries were built with the immunoSEQ multiplex PCR assay. For the multiplex PCR, a mixture combining 60 forward primers for TCR Vbeta segments and 13 reverse primers for TCR Jbeta segments was used. The CDR3 region of rearranged TCR beta genes was amplified from genomic DNA with a multiplex PCR assay. Amplified TCR beta libraries were sequenced as 87-base-pair reads on the Illumina HiSeq System. The source study handled its data this way. A later analysis tallied 80 million to 95 million unique TCR beta chains across the 700 or so repertoires, and about 10 million of those chains were shared by two or more donors. Raw reads were error-corrected and collapsed into unique sequences with a nearest-neighbor algorithm that merged closely related sequences to remove PCR and sequencing errors. To assign V, D and J gene segments, CDR3 sequences were aligned to IMGT reference sequences. For a sequence to be retained, a match of at least six nucleotides was required to both a V gene segment and a J gene segment. A rearrangement was called productive if the CDR3 had no stop codons and remained in frame with V and J, and every other rearrangement was called non-productive. CDR3 was defined according to IMGT convention as the region running from the second conserved V-encoded cysteine to the conserved J-encoded phenylalanine. Sequences without an unambiguous match to a single V gene segment were excluded from the earlier analysis of several hundred of the donors. An earlier analysis of fewer than 750 of the donors classified V segments as functional when productive rearrangements were above 56.7% and as segregating when the standard deviation between donors was above 5%. To diagnose cytomegalovirus status from the catalog of TCR beta chain sequences, a statistical classification framework was built. V and J gene assignment, in a later analysis, came from comparing TCR nucleotide sequences with IMGT/GENE-DB human TR gene sequences. Using the TCRdist pipeline, a later analysis assigned CDR3 sequences along with most-parsimonious VDJ recombination scenarios. In a later analysis, each TCR beta chain was defined by its CDR3 amino acid sequence together with its V-gene family, and reads without a unique V-gene family were excluded. In a later analysis, 500 to 700 highly shared, low-generation-probability nucleotide sequences were removed to address suspected cross-contamination and a sequencing artifact. In a later analysis, a clonal expansion index for each public chain was calculated from normalized within-repertoire ranks of inferred template counts. Generation probabilities in a later analysis came from a VDJ recombination model fitted to out-of-frame rearrangements, and those results were checked against IGoR. A later analysis scored TCR-TCR, TCR-HLA and TCR-CMV co-occurrence with hypergeometric tests, applying a repertoire-size bias correction to TCR pairs. False discovery rates were estimated in a later analysis by permuting HLA or CMV assignments 20 times. A later analysis grouped co-occurring TCRs with DBSCAN, adding TCRdist sequence similarity when clustering within HLA-allele-positive subsets. Repertoires with fewer than 30,000 or more than 120,000 public chains were left out of co-occurrence clustering, as were five repertoires with anomalous nucleotide sharing. Held by TCRdb, this immuneACCESS table contains in-frame sequences only and omits some clones. Under half of the omission traces to an unresolved V gene where checked; the cause of the rest is unknown. The V and J calls and clone size were taken over from that table, and D and trimming were inferred from the DNA. This sample gives 85,000 to 90,000 clones in total; 85% of them show up just once. The ten largest clones represent nearly 7.5% of the sample.

Input material: PBMCs. The receptor chain draws on TRBV9 and TRBJ1-4, and perhaps TRBD1 as D gene, on 5 matching bases. The receptor was derived from a man in his forties or fifties in good health and CMV-seropositive. In nucleotides, the sequence is TGTGCCAGCAGCGTAAGCAGGGATCGTGAAAAACTGTTTTTT. It specifies CASSVSRDREKLFF.